The clone carrying this TCR beta chain was seen a few times. The antigen is undetermined. Unmatched junction bases numbered 9, after V lost 4 bases and J lost 2 bases. The CDR3 covers 16 residues. Germline lookup yields CDR1 KGHDR and CDR2 SFDVKD. This sample was taken from a study of T cell responses to AZD1222 COVID-19 vaccine. General study results and limits: Baseline seropositives among AZD1222 recipients totaled only five or six.

Clones were read by immunoSEQ multiplex PCR, and TCRdb kept only the in-frame ones, dropping some. This table holds about 85,000 clones, over 75% found once. The source is an adult in good health. The V gene is TRBV24-1, the J gene TRBJ2-7; TRBD2 aligns across 8 bases. The source material was peripheral blood, sampled on day 0 of AZD1222 vaccination. Written as DNA, the CDR3 is TGTGCCACCAGTGACCAACAAGCGGGAGAGCCCTACGAGCAGTACTTC. Amino acid sequence: CATSDQQAGEPYEQYF.